Given below is one T cell receptor (beta chain) in context. What it recognizes is unknown. This sample was taken from a study of cytomegalovirus exposure and HLA in healthy donors. It was with 60 Vbeta and 13 Jbeta primers that the PCR ran. TCRdb keeps only in-frame clones here, not all; method: immunoSEQ multiplex PCR. The sample lists 85,000 to 100,000 clones, approximately 78% occurring once. General study findings and limits: Excluded: some indistinguishable V segments such as TRBV6-2 and TRBV6-3. V- and J-gene trimming in TCR beta was tied to a missense DCLRE1C variant by an analysis performed later.

V was trimmed by 5 bases and J by 6 bases, leaving 19 bases between them. In germline, CDR1 is SEHNR, CDR2 FQNEAQ (reference sequence). This CDR3 has 15 amino acids. Sample: PBMCs. V gene TRBV7-9 combines with J gene TRBJ1-2, with D possibly being TRBD1 (5 bases). The sequence derives from a woman in her fifties or sixties in good health and CMV-seronegative. CDR3 amino acids: CASSPGGGWGHGYTF. In DNA, the CDR3 is TGTGCCAGCAGCCCCGGCGGGGGGTGGGGACATGGCTACACCTTC.